A single sample gave rise to the 12 T cell receptor beta chains below, sequenced in a study of blood T cell repertoires in COVID-19. This table comes from immunoSEQ multiplex PCR, and its TCRdb copy is limited to in-frame clones, with some not included. The sample records about 260,000 clones, about 90% being singletons. Material for sequencing was peripheral blood. Receptors were obtained from a middle-aged woman with acute or convalescent COVID-19.

The rearrangement uses TRBV5-1 and TRBJ2-1; 10 bases agree with TRBD2. Germline V CDR1 and CDR2: SGHRS, YFSETQ. V dropped 2 bases and J dropped 6; count of bases not matched to a gene: 11. There are 17 residues in the CDR3. CDR3 nucleotides: TGCGCCAGCAGCTTCAGCAGCGGGGGGGGTATAATCAATGAGCAGTTCTTC. It yields the protein CASSFSSGGGIINEQFF.

The V call is TRBV7-9, the J call TRBJ1-2; 12 bases fit TRBD1. Germline V gene lookup returns CDR1 SEHNR and CDR2 FQNEAQ (reference sequence). This CDR3 has 14 residues. The ends lost 5 bases at V and 8 bases at J; junction bases unmatched: 6. CDR3 in amino acids: CASSPGQGALGYTF. The CDR3 DNA follows: TGTGCCAGCAGCCCGGGACAGGGGGCTTTGGGCTACACCTTC.

This chain uses TRBV30 with TRBJ1-4; 7 bases agree with TRBD1. V lost 5 bases to trimming and J lost 7 bases; unmatched junction nucleotides: 13. This CDR3 is 15 amino acids long. Germline V lookup: CDR1 GTSNPN, CDR2 SVGIG (reference sequence). The CDR3 DNA sequence: TGTGCCTGGCGCCAATACAGGGGTATCAGTGAAAAACTGTTTTTT. This encodes CAWRQYRGISEKLFF.

The gene calls are TRBV4-1 and TRBJ1-1; TRBD1 is a possible D gene (6 bases). V shed 0 bases and J shed 11 bases, with 19 bases lying between them. This CDR3 has 15 residues. Per the germline V gene, CDR1 is MGHRA and CDR2 is YSYEKL. CDR3 sequence: CASSQDGGAGVRAFF. CDR3 in DNA: TGCGCCAGCAGCCAAGATGGGGGCGCCGGGGTTCGTGCTTTCTTT.

The chain carries TRBV7-2 and TRBJ2-7; TRBD1 matches at 8 bases. CDR3 length equals 13 residues. V lost 1 base, J lost 6 bases, and 2 bases stayed unmatched. The germline CDR1 and CDR2 sequences are SGHTA and FQGNSA. The CDR3 is CASSLEDRAEQYV. CDR3 nucleotides: TGTGCCAGCAGCTTAGAGGACAGGGCCGAGCAGTACGTC.

This clone was counted only a few times. This sequence joins TRBV15 and TRBJ1-4; D unclear. This CDR3 is 15 amino acids long. The germline V and J ends were trimmed by 0 bases and 8 bases, with 13 bases remaining between them. Germline V gene lookup returns CDR1 LNHNV and CDR2 YYDKDF (reference sequence). The CDR3 spells CATSREWAGGEKLFF. In DNA form, the CDR3 reads TGTGCCACCAGCAGAGAGTGGGCTGGCGGGGAAAAACTGTTTTTT. The full variable domain, with the rest looked up from reference TRBV15 and TRBJ1-4, is DAMVIQNPRYQVTQFGKPVTLSCSQTLNHNVMYWYQQKSSQAPKLLFHYYDKDFNNEADTPDNFQSRRPNTSFCFLDIRSPGLGDTAMYLCATSREWAGGEKLFFGSGTQLSVL.

V is TRBV9 and J is TRBJ2-1; 11 bases map to TRBD2. The germline gives CDR1 SGDLS, CDR2 YYNGEE. The CDR3 contains 15 residues. J was trimmed by 5 bases and V by 2 bases; bases with no gene match: 3. The CDR3 DNA reads TGTGCCAGCAGCGTGACTAGCGGGACCAACAATGAGCAGTTCTTC. This translates into CASSVTSGTNNEQFF.

J is TRBJ2-7 and V is TRBV6-5; 9 bases agree with TRBD1. In germline, CDR1 is MNHEY, CDR2 SVGAGI. Unmatched junction bases numbered 5, after V lost 4 bases and J lost 1 base. The CDR3 spans 15 residues. For the CDR3, the DNA is TGTGCCAGCAGTTCGAGGGACAGGGCTTCCTACGAGCAGTACGTC. Translated, it gives CASSSRDRASYEQYV.

To note about this clone: The same CDR3 is also encoded by other DNA sequences in this sample. J is TRBJ1-3 and V is TRBV9; D unresolved. Deletions cut 0 bases from V and 2 bases from J, with 6 bases between. The CDR3 contains 14 residues. Germline V gene sequence: CDR1 SGDLS, CDR2 YYNGEE. CDR3 in amino acids: CASSVGGTGNTIYF. CDR3 DNA: TGTGCCAGCAGCGTAGGAGGTACTGGAAACACCATATATTTT.

The gene calls are TRBV19 and TRBJ2-1; D perhaps matches TRBD1 (6 bases). The germline V gene has CDR1 LNHDA and CDR2 SQIVND (reference sequence). Trimming stripped 4 bases from V and 9 bases from J, with 13 bases between. The CDR3 spans 13 residues. The CDR3: CASSTHRVSEQFF. The CDR3 DNA sequence: TGTGCCAGTAGTACCCACAGGGTAAGTGAGCAGTTCTTC. Full variable domain (rest looked up from reference TRBV19 and TRBJ2-1): DGGITQSPKYLFRKEGQNVTLSCEQNLNHDAMYWYRQDPGQGLRLIYYSQIVNDFQKGDIAEGYSVSREKKESFPLTVTSAQKNPTAFYLCASSTHRVSEQFFGPGTRLTVL.

This chain joins TRBV10-1 and TRBJ2-1, with 10 bases lining up with TRBD2. Germline V gives CDR1 WNHNN, CDR2 SYGVQD (reference sequence). The CDR3 sequence is 15 residues long. The V gene end was trimmed by 5 bases and the J gene end by 1 base; junction bases not matched to a gene: 2. The CDR3 sequence is CASSSGGVSYNEQFF. The CDR3 coding sequence is TGCGCCAGCAGTAGCGGGGGGGTTTCCTACAATGAGCAGTTCTTC.

The chain carries TRBV6-5 and TRBJ1-5, with TRBD1 matching 9 bases. Trimming at V came to 5 bases and at J to 7 bases, leaving 6 bases not matched to a gene. The germline V gene has CDR1 MNHEY and CDR2 SVGAGI. CDR3 length: 14 amino acids. In DNA, the CDR3 is TGTGCCAGCAGTCCGGGACAGGGCGGCCAGCCCCAGCATTTT. It encodes CASSPGQGGQPQHF.